The 13 T cell receptor beta chains presented below share a single source sample, sequenced in a study of early T cells in non-severe SARS-CoV-2 infection (dated by TCRdb to the early 2020s). To prepare the library, 5' RACE was applied. Instrument used: NextSeq 500. TCRdb trimmed the raw reads at Q25, called clones with MiXCR and kept productive beta chains. Every entry covers one CDR3 protein and lists the most common genes and DNA from its rows. The sample has tens of thousands of distinct CDR3 sequences on record, approximately 12% of them singletons. The top ten constitute around 1.3% of the sample. The sequenced material came from whole blood. The receptors were sampled from an adult who was a healthcare worker with PCR-confirmed SARS-CoV-2 infection or an uninfected control (not recorded which).

This clonotype was counted ten times or more. V gene TRBV6-2 or TRBV6-3 combines with J gene TRBJ2-1, with unresolved D. Germline CDR1 and CDR2: MNHEY and SVGEGT. Trimming left V 3 bases short and J 9 bases short, with 6 bases between. The CDR3 runs to 11 residues. The CDR3 nucleotides read TGTGCCAGCAGTTATCCTGGTGAGCAGTTCTTC. It codes for CASSYPGEQFF.

This clonotype was counted many times. This chain links TRBV5-6 with TRBJ2-7; 8 positions agree with TRBD2. The CDR3 extends over 15 amino acids. V was pared by 4 bases and J by 7 bases, with 13 bases of the junction left unmatched. Germline V gene sequence: CDR1 SGHDT, CDR2 YYEEEE. The CDR3 region is CASSQRSGGAGEQYF. The CDR3 coding sequence is TGTGCCAGCAGCCAACGATCCGGGGGGGCAGGAGAGCAGTACTTC.

Regarding this clonotype: Germline is not matched at one junction end, which may reflect a read error. V and J are TRBV7-2 and TRBJ1-3; D is possibly TRBD1 (6 bases). CDR3 length: 15 residues. Germline V gene lookup returns CDR1 SGHTA and CDR2 FQGNSA. CDR3 coding DNA: TGTGCCAGCAGCTTTACCGGGACACGCGGAATCACCATATATTTT. This sequence encodes CASSFTGTRGITIYF. Full variable domain (outside the CDR3, taken from reference TRBV7-2 and TRBJ1-3): GAGVSQSPSNKVTEKGKDVELRCDPISGHTALYWYRQSLGQGLEFLIYFQGNSAPDKSGLPSDRFSAERTGGSVSTLTIQRTQQEDSAVYLCASSFTGTRGITIYFGEGSWLTVV.

This clonotype was seen ten or more times. V gene TRBV7-2 combines with J gene TRBJ2-1; D is possibly TRBD1 (5 bases). Germline V gene sequence: CDR1 SGHTA, CDR2 FQGNSA. V shed 1 base and J shed 2 bases, with 12 bases lying between them. The length of the CDR3 is 16 residues. CDR3 in DNA: TGTGCCAGCAGCTTAGAGATGGCAGGGCCCTACAATGAGCAGTTCTTC. This encodes CASSLEMAGPYNEQFF.

The rearrangement uses TRBV10-3 and TRBJ2-5, with 7 bases that match TRBD1. Looked up from germline, CDR1 is ENHRY and CDR2 is SYGVKD. CDR3 length: 12 amino acids. Trimming cost V 10 bases and J 3 bases; bases outside gene matches: 5. CDR3 sequence: CATRQGEETQYF. CDR3 DNA sequence: TGTGCCACCCGCCAGGGGGAAGAGACCCAGTACTTC.

The chain combines TRBV12-3 or TRBV12-4 with TRBJ2-1; D ambiguous. The CDR3 length is 14 residues. The V end lost 1 base, the J end lost 0 bases, and 4 bases lay between the germline ends. The CDR3 here is CASSLDISYNEQFF. CDR3 DNA: TGTGCCAGCAGTTTAGATATCTCCTACAATGAGCAGTTCTTC.

This clonotype was detected many times. The genes are TRBV28 and TRBJ1-1; D is unresolved. V dropped 2 bases and J dropped 2 bases, with 12 bases sitting between them. CDR1 is MDHEN, CDR2 SYDVKM, per germline. This CDR3 comprises 15 residues. In DNA, the CDR3 is TGTGCCAGCAGTTTAGGAGGACCTAAAAACACTGAAGCTTTCTTT. The encoded protein is CASSLGGPKNTEAFF.

Note on this clonotype: It may be a read error: a sequence one base away is much more abundant. The gene calls are TRBV7-9 and TRBJ2-7; no definite D call. The germline CDR1 and CDR2 sequences are SEHNR and FQNEAQ (reference sequence). CDR3 length equals 14 residues. CDR3 protein: CTSSLEGNTYEQYF. The CDR3 bases are TGTACCAGCAGCTTAGAAGGGAACACCTACGAGCAGTACTTC.

This clonotype has at least ten counts. The J gene is TRBJ2-1, the V gene TRBV28; 7 positions agree with TRBD2. J lost 7 bases, V lost 1 base, and 7 bases had no gene match. Germline V gene lookup returns CDR1 MDHEN and CDR2 SYDVKM. The CDR3 is 15 residues long. The CDR3 is CASSLFTSAVNEQFF. The CDR3 coding sequence is TGTGCCAGCAGTTTATTTACTAGCGCGGTAAATGAGCAGTTCTTC.

This clonotype has at least ten counts. CDR3 coding DNA: TGTGCCAGCAGTGGAGGGTCCAACAATGAGCAGTTCTTC. It is translated as CASSGGSNNEQFF. The V and J genes are TRBV2 and TRBJ2-1; a weak D match, TRBD2 (5 bases). V gave up 4 bases and J gave up 5 bases, with 9 bases separating them. The length of the CDR3 is 13 residues. The germline V gene has CDR1 SNHLY and CDR2 FYNNEI.

This clonotype was picked up a small number of times. The chain carries TRBV9 and TRBJ1-6; D gene unclear. Germline CDR1 is SGDLS and CDR2 is YYNGEE. Trimming shortened V by 4 bases and J by 8 bases, and 10 bases separated the two germline ends. This CDR3 has 13 amino acids. As DNA, the CDR3 is TGTGCCAGCAGCACTCAGAGGGATTCACCCCTCCACTTT. Its translation: CASSTQRDSPLHF.

In this sample, this clonotype turned up many times. The chain links TRBV27 to TRBJ1-1; D uncertain. Trimming shortened V by 3 bases and J by 1 base, and 9 bases separated the two germline ends. This CDR3 contains 14 residues. In germline, CDR1 is MNHEY, CDR2 SMNVEV (reference sequence). CDR3 sequence reads: CASSLLGENTEAFF. DNA of the CDR3: TGTGCCAGCAGTTTGTTAGGTGAGAACACTGAAGCTTTCTTT.

This clonotype was observed many times. The genes are TRBV6-2 or TRBV6-3 and TRBJ1-5; possible D gene TRBD1, 5 bases. Trimming took off 2 bases at V and 4 bases at J, with 21 bases between the two ends. Germline-derived CDR1 and CDR2 are MNHEY and SVGEGT. The CDR3 covers 18 residues. The CDR3 bases are TGTGCCAGCAGTTACCAACCACCCTCAGACAGCGCTAATCAGCCCCAGCATTTT. Residues: CASSYQPPSDSANQPQHF.